This is a list of T cell receptor beta chains from one sample in a study of cytomegalovirus exposure and HLA in healthy donors. Assay: immunoSEQ multiplex PCR; the TCRdb copy retains only in-frame clones and omits some. Among over 120,000 clones listed, about 80% were seen once. Sequencing was done on a sample of PBMCs. These receptors were taken from a man between 35 and 55 years old in good health and CMV-seronegative. CDR3s include the opening cysteine and the closing phenylalanine or tryptophan. The D gene is left open where the match is weak. A row's size may be missing; if present it is once, few, many or a size class.

cdr3_aa: CASSLSGTVPRGANVLTF; cdr3_nt: TGCGCCAGCAGCTTGTCTGGGACAGTACCAAGGGGGGCCAACGTCCTGACTTTC; v_call: TRBV5-1; d_call: TRBD1; clone_size: once; j_call: TRBJ2-6
cdr3_aa: CASSLTGAGYTF; cdr3_nt: TGTGCCAGCAGCCTTACAGGGGCTGGCTACACCTTC; v_call: TRBV5-6; d_call: TRBD1; clone_size: NA; j_call: TRBJ1-2
cdr3_aa: CASSYSPGQGAFF; cdr3_nt: TGTGCCAGCAGTTACTCACCCGGACAGGGCGCTTTCTTT; v_call: TRBV6-5; d_call: TRBD1; clone_size: NA; j_call: TRBJ1-1
cdr3_aa: CASSLVSGKNTGELFF; cdr3_nt: TGCGCCAGCAGCTTGGTTTCCGGGAAGAACACCGGGGAGCTGTTTTTT; v_call: TRBV5-1; d_call: NA; clone_size: NA; j_call: TRBJ2-2
cdr3_aa: CASSPGLTYEQYF; cdr3_nt: TGTGCCAGCAGCCCGGGACTAACCTACGAGCAGTACTTC; v_call: TRBV14; d_call: TRBD2; clone_size: NA; j_call: TRBJ2-7
cdr3_aa: CASSYRDRGFEKLFF; cdr3_nt: TGTGCCAGCAGTTACAGGGACAGGGGGTTTGAAAAACTGTTTTTT; v_call: TRBV6-5; d_call: TRBD1; clone_size: NA; j_call: TRBJ1-4
cdr3_aa: CASRGTGMPEAFF; cdr3_nt: TGTGCCAGTAGGGGGACAGGGATGCCTGAAGCTTTCTTT; v_call: TRBV19; d_call: TRBD1; clone_size: NA; j_call: TRBJ1-1
cdr3_aa: CASSLAQTSGGAIGTQYF; cdr3_nt: TGTGCCAGCAGCTTAGCGCAGACTAGCGGGGGGGCTATAGGTACGCAGTATTTT; v_call: TRBV7-2; d_call: TRBD2; clone_size: NA; j_call: TRBJ2-3
cdr3_aa: CASSQEGVPGELFF; cdr3_nt: TGCGCCAGCAGCCAAGAAGGAGTCCCCGGGGAGCTGTTTTTT; v_call: TRBV4-1; d_call: NA; clone_size: once; j_call: TRBJ2-2
cdr3_aa: CASSEAGETNTEAFF; cdr3_nt: TGCGCCAGCAGCGAGGCGGGGGAGACGAACACTGAAGCTTTCTTT; v_call: TRBV5-1; d_call: NA; clone_size: NA; j_call: TRBJ1-1
cdr3_aa: CASSPMTGVYQETQYF; cdr3_nt: TGTGCCAGCAGTCCCATGACAGGGGTGTACCAAGAGACCCAGTACTTC; v_call: TRBV14; d_call: TRBD1; clone_size: NA; j_call: TRBJ2-5
cdr3_aa: CATRDTDYEQYF; cdr3_nt: TGTGCCACCCGGGACACAGACTACGAGCAGTACTTC; v_call: TRBV2; d_call: NA; clone_size: few; j_call: TRBJ2-7
cdr3_aa: CASASRENTEAFF; cdr3_nt: TGTGCCAGCGCATCTAGAGAAAACACTGAAGCTTTCTTT; v_call: TRBV6-4; d_call: NA; clone_size: NA; j_call: TRBJ1-1
cdr3_aa: CASRETGVYNSPLHF; cdr3_nt: TGTGCCAGCAGGGAGACAGGGGTGTACAATTCACCCCTCCACTTT; v_call: TRBV6-1; d_call: TRBD1; clone_size: NA; j_call: TRBJ1-6
cdr3_aa: CASLGTGTYEQYF; cdr3_nt: TGCGCCAGTCTGGGGACAGGGACCTACGAGCAGTACTTC; v_call: TRBV5-1; d_call: TRBD1; clone_size: NA; j_call: TRBJ2-7
cdr3_aa: CASSLMVGRIEKLFF; cdr3_nt: TGCGCCAGCAGCTTAATGGTTGGGAGGATAGAAAAACTGTTTTTT; v_call: TRBV5-1; d_call: NA; clone_size: NA; j_call: TRBJ1-4
cdr3_aa: CASSLGLAGYEQYF; cdr3_nt: TGTGCCAGCAGCTTAGGACTAGCGGGCTACGAGCAGTACTTC; v_call: TRBV7-3; d_call: TRBD2; clone_size: NA; j_call: TRBJ2-7
cdr3_aa: CASSEQLNEKLFF; cdr3_nt: TGTGCTAGCAGCGAACAGTTGAATGAAAAACTGTTTTTT; v_call: TRBV7-7; d_call: NA; clone_size: NA; j_call: TRBJ1-4
cdr3_aa: CASSPGQGAHSSTDTQYF; cdr3_nt: TGCGCCAGCAGTCCTGGACAGGGGGCCCATTCTAGCACAGATACGCAGTATTTT; v_call: TRBV10-1; d_call: TRBD1; clone_size: NA; j_call: TRBJ2-3
cdr3_aa: CASSLGGTNGRSFRGGYTF; cdr3_nt: TGTGCCAGCAGCTTAGGGGGTACGAACGGAAGGTCATTTAGGGGTGGCTACACCTTC; v_call: TRBV7-8; d_call: NA; clone_size: NA; j_call: TRBJ1-2
cdr3_aa: CASALGGGATDTQYF; cdr3_nt: TGTGCCAGCGCCCTGGGCGGGGGGGCCACAGATACGCAGTATTTT; v_call: TRBV27; d_call: TRBD2; clone_size: NA; j_call: TRBJ2-3
cdr3_aa: CASSLGAIGNQPQHF; cdr3_nt: TGTGCCAGCAGCTTAGGAGCGATAGGCAATCAGCCCCAGCATTTT; v_call: TRBV11-2; d_call: NA; clone_size: NA; j_call: TRBJ1-5
cdr3_aa: CASSPTSSKYYEQYF; cdr3_nt: TGTGCCAGCTCACCAACATCTAGTAAATACTACGAGCAGTACTTC; v_call: TRBV18; d_call: NA; clone_size: NA; j_call: TRBJ2-7
cdr3_aa: CASSLRQGESYGYTF; cdr3_nt: TGTGCCAGTAGTCTGAGACAGGGAGAGAGCTATGGCTACACCTTC; v_call: TRBV19; d_call: TRBD1; clone_size: NA; j_call: TRBJ1-2
cdr3_aa: CASSDSGGAGSYEQYF; cdr3_nt: TGTGCCAGCAGCGACTCAGGGGGCGCCGGTTCCTACGAGCAGTACTTC; v_call: TRBV9; d_call: TRBD1; clone_size: NA; j_call: TRBJ2-7
cdr3_aa: CASSGTGVNTGELFF; cdr3_nt: TGTGCCAGCAGTGGGACAGGGGTAAACACCGGGGAGCTGTTTTTT; v_call: TRBV2; d_call: TRBD1; clone_size: once; j_call: TRBJ2-2
cdr3_aa: CASSGRPGSEQFF; cdr3_nt: TGTGCCAGCAGTGGTCGTCCGGGGAGTGAGCAGTTCTTC; v_call: TRBV2; d_call: NA; clone_size: few; j_call: TRBJ2-1
cdr3_aa: CATGTATNEKLFF; cdr3_nt: TGTGCCACCGGGACAGCAACTAATGAAAAACTGTTTTTT; v_call: TRBV6-4; d_call: TRBD1; clone_size: once; j_call: TRBJ1-4
cdr3_aa: CASSPGQGGIQPQHF; cdr3_nt: TGTGCCAGCTCACCAGGGCAGGGGGGTATTCAGCCCCAGCATTTT; v_call: TRBV18; d_call: TRBD1; clone_size: NA; j_call: TRBJ1-5
cdr3_aa: CAIKGLAGEYEQYF; cdr3_nt: TGTGCCATCAAGGGACTAGCGGGGGAATACGAGCAGTACTTC; v_call: TRBV10-3; d_call: TRBD2; clone_size: NA; j_call: TRBJ2-7
cdr3_aa: CASGGQTRTDTQYF; cdr3_nt: TGTGCCAGCGGAGGACAGACCCGCACAGATACGCAGTATTTT; v_call: TRBV9; d_call: NA; clone_size: once; j_call: TRBJ2-3
cdr3_aa: CASSPRGQGEANYGYTF; cdr3_nt: TGTGCCAGCAGCCCTCGGGGACAGGGCGAAGCTAACTATGGCTACACCTTC; v_call: TRBV7-9; d_call: TRBD1; clone_size: NA; j_call: TRBJ1-2
cdr3_aa: CAWSVNLGRSGANVLTF; cdr3_nt: TGTGCCTGGAGTGTAAATCTTGGTCGGTCTGGGGCCAACGTCCTGACTTTC; v_call: TRBV30; d_call: NA; clone_size: few; j_call: TRBJ2-6
cdr3_aa: CASIAQDYGYTF; cdr3_nt: TGTGCCAGCATCGCCCAGGACTATGGCTACACCTTC; v_call: TRBV28; d_call: NA; clone_size: few; j_call: TRBJ1-2
cdr3_aa: CASSKVRVEPYGYTF; cdr3_nt: TGTGCCAGCAGCAAAGTCCGGGTGGAACCCTATGGCTACACCTTC; v_call: TRBV21-1; d_call: NA; clone_size: NA; j_call: TRBJ1-2
cdr3_aa: CASGPELWEFGSPLHF; cdr3_nt: TGTGCTAGTGGTCCCGAGTTGTGGGAGTTCGGGTCACCCCTCCACTTT; v_call: TRBV12-5; d_call: NA; clone_size: NA; j_call: TRBJ1-6
cdr3_aa: CASSEPRTSGEPSTDTQYF; cdr3_nt: TGCGCCAGCAGTGAGCCCCGGACTAGCGGGGAACCTAGCACAGATACGCAGTATTTT; v_call: TRBV10-1; d_call: TRBD2; clone_size: NA; j_call: TRBJ2-3
cdr3_aa: CASSIAETGFTEAFF; cdr3_nt: TGTGCCAGTAGTATAGCGGAGACAGGCTTCACTGAAGCTTTCTTT; v_call: TRBV19; d_call: NA; clone_size: NA; j_call: TRBJ1-1
cdr3_aa: CASSEYQGVKNIQYF; cdr3_nt: TGTGCCAGCAGTGAATATCAGGGCGTCAAAAACATTCAGTACTTC; v_call: TRBV25-1; d_call: NA; clone_size: NA; j_call: TRBJ2-4
cdr3_aa: CASSLGGLAWETQYF; cdr3_nt: TGTGCCAGCAGTTTAGGAGGTCTGGCATGGGAGACCCAGTACTTC; v_call: TRBV6-5; d_call: NA; clone_size: NA; j_call: TRBJ2-5
cdr3_aa: CAWSVAAPSTDTQYF; cdr3_nt: TGTGCCTGGAGTGTGGCGGCACCTAGCACAGATACGCAGTATTTT; v_call: TRBV30; d_call: NA; clone_size: NA; j_call: TRBJ2-3
cdr3_aa: CASSYSGGRGGSPLHF; cdr3_nt: TGTGCCAGCAGTTACTCTGGGGGCCGAGGGGGTTCACCCCTCCACTTT; v_call: TRBV6-5; d_call: NA; clone_size: NA; j_call: TRBJ1-6
cdr3_aa: CASSVAGSQRPQHF; cdr3_nt: TGTGCCAGCAGCGTAGCTGGCTCTCAGCGGCCCCAGCATTTT; v_call: TRBV9; d_call: NA; clone_size: NA; j_call: TRBJ1-5
cdr3_aa: CASSVTRDSYEQYF; cdr3_nt: TGTGCCAGTAGTGTAACCCGGGACAGTTACGAGCAGTACTTC; v_call: TRBV19; d_call: TRBD1; clone_size: NA; j_call: TRBJ2-7
cdr3_aa: CATKQAPNTGELFF; cdr3_nt: TGTGCCACCAAACAGGCCCCGAACACCGGGGAGCTGTTTTTT; v_call: TRBV19; d_call: NA; clone_size: NA; j_call: TRBJ2-2
cdr3_aa: CASRKRGGTEQFF; cdr3_nt: TGTGCCAGCAGAAAAAGAGGGGGCACTGAGCAGTTCTTC; v_call: TRBV27; d_call: TRBD1; clone_size: few; j_call: TRBJ2-1
cdr3_aa: CASRSGVPLPYEQYF; cdr3_nt: TGTGCCAGCCGGTCAGGGGTTCCCTTACCCTACGAGCAGTACTTC; v_call: TRBV27; d_call: NA; clone_size: NA; j_call: TRBJ2-7
cdr3_aa: CASSPGRAGEKLFF; cdr3_nt: TGTGCCAGCAGCCCCGGAAGGGCGGGGGAAAAACTGTTTTTT; v_call: TRBV27; d_call: NA; clone_size: NA; j_call: TRBJ1-4